One sample yielded the 21 T cell receptor beta chains listed below, sequenced in a study of tumor and adjacent non-tumor tissue in lung cancer. RNA was extracted from bulk tissue without any cell sorting. Distant lung tissue was collected more than 3 cm away from the tumor edge. A modified ARM-PCR protocol with three rounds of nested PCR amplified TCRbeta. Each CDR3 protein is one row after TCRdb ran MiXCR on the multiplex PCR reads. Of around 100,000 distinct CDR3 sequences detected, around three fifths appear once; the ten largest clones hold approximately 18%. Sample: distant non-tumor lung tissue. Receptors originate from a man aged 25 to 40 with non-small cell lung cancer.

This clonotype showed up just once. The conserved phenylalanine or tryptophan is not found at the CDR3 terminus, so this likely reflects a read error. This chain connects TRBV11-2 to TRBJ2-1; 11 bases line up with TRBD2. Germline V CDR1 and CDR2: SGHAT, FQNNGV. The CDR3 runs 13 residues. CDR3 sequence (DNA): TGTGCCAGCAACTTAGCGGGGGGGCTTAATCAGTTCTCC. It encodes CASNLAGGLNQFS.

This clonotype has just a few counts. A much larger clone is a single base away; this may be a read error. This rearrangement joins TRBV4-1 to TRBJ1-4, with a tentative D call TRBD1 (5 bases). The germline V and J ends were trimmed by 2 bases and 0 bases, with 13 bases remaining between them. This CDR3 comprises 17 residues. Per the germline V gene, CDR1 is MGHRA and CDR2 is YSYEKL. CDR3 loop: CASSQKTSGATNEKLFF. CDR3 in DNA: TGCGCCAGCAGCCAAAAGACATCGGGGGCAACTAATGAAAAACTGTTTTTT.

As concerns this clonotype: It may be a read error: a sequence one base away is much more abundant. The rearrangement joins TRBV20-1 to TRBJ2-7, with TRBD1 identical over 11 bases. Germline CDR1 is DFQATT and CDR2 is SNEGSKA (reference sequence). V lost 7 bases to trimming and J lost 4 bases; unmatched junction nucleotides: 9. CDR3 length equals 14 residues. The CDR3 DNA is TGCAGTGTCCTGGCGGGGACAGGGGGGTACGAGCAGTACTTC. Encoded protein: CSVLAGTGGYEQYF.

To note about this clonotype: Germline is not matched at one junction end, which may reflect a read error. The rearrangement joins TRBV11-2 to TRBJ2-3; TRBD1 agrees at 8 bases. The CDR3 has 18 residues. The germline V gene has CDR1 SGHAT and CDR2 FQNNGV. Written as DNA, the CDR3 is TGTGCCAGCCGCCCGCGCCACCTACAGGGGGTGAGCAGAGATATGCAGTATTTT. Translated, it gives CASRPRHLQGVSRDMQYF.

For this clonotype: The junction does not match germline at one end; this may be a read error. J is TRBJ2-2 and V is TRBV12-3 or TRBV12-4, with 10 bases matching TRBD1. There are 17 residues in the CDR3. DNA of the CDR3: TGTGCCAGCGGTAAGTACCCCGGGACAGGGGTCACCGGGGAGCCGTTTTTT. Translation: CASGKYPGTGVTGEPFF.

This clonotype was observed many times. The chain links TRBV6-1 to TRBJ2-7; TRBD1 aligns across 10 bases. The V gene's germline CDR1 is MNHNS and CDR2 SASEGT. The CDR3 contains 15 residues. V shed 5 bases and J 1 base; nucleotides not matched to a gene: 5. This chain's CDR3 is CASSQEGQGSYEQYF. Written as DNA, the CDR3 is TGTGCCAGCAGTCAAGAGGGACAGGGGTCCTACGAGCAGTACTTC.

A word on this clonotype: A read error may account for a junction end that differs from germline. The chain has TRBV4-1 and TRBJ1-2; D gene ambiguous. CDR3 size: 15 residues. Germline V CDR1 and CDR2: MGHRA, YSYEKL. The CDR3 spells CTSSPTVSFNYGYTF. The CDR3 DNA is TGCACCAGCAGCCCAACAGTGTCTTTTAACTATGGCTACACCTTC.

With regard to this clonotype: This could be a read error, since a much larger clone is one nucleotide away. The rearrangement joins TRBV14 to TRBJ1-2, with 8 bases matching TRBD1. Germline-derived CDR1 and CDR2 are SGHDN and FVKESK. V was pared by 0 bases and J by 6 bases, with 12 bases of the junction left unmatched. The CDR3 consists of 17 residues. The CDR3 is CASSQEGQGRGLDGYTF. The DNA of the CDR3 is TGTGCCAGCAGCCAAGAAGGTCAGGGCAGGGGGCTCGATGGCTACACCTTC.

This clonotype was detected once. A much bigger clone sits one base away, suggesting this may be a read error. The genes are TRBV5-1 and TRBJ2-7, with 8 bases fitting TRBD2. Losses at the gene ends were 6 bases for V and 6 bases for J; bases not matched to a gene: 14. Germline V gene data show CDR1 as SGHRS and CDR2 as YFSETQ. This CDR3 spans 15 amino acids. The CDR3 nucleotides read TGCGCCAGCACCTACGTTAGCGGGGAGACGGGCGAGCAGTACTTC. It encodes CASTYVSGETGEQYF.

The chain recombines TRBV29-1 with TRBJ1-2, with D tentatively TRBD1 (6 bases). This CDR3 has 15 residues. The V gene's germline CDR1 is SQVTM and CDR2 ANQGSEA. Deletions cut 6 bases from V and 8 bases from J, with 25 bases between. The CDR3 DNA reads TGCAGCGTCGATATGGCAGGGGCGATCCTGAGAGGCTACACCTTC. It specifies CSVDMAGAILRGYTF.

This clonotype was observed a single time. The junction departs from germline at one end; a sequencing error may be responsible. The chain has TRBV11-2 and TRBJ2-2; D is tentatively TRBD1 or TRBD2 (5 bases each). CDR1 and CDR2 (germline): SGHAT, FQNNGV. The CDR3 spans 15 residues. DNA for the CDR3: TGTGCCAACACTCCCCTGAGGTTAGGGACCGGGAAGCTGTTTTTT. Translating gives CANTPLRLGTGKLFF.

This clonotype was seen more than once but under ten times. Its ends do not fully match the called genes, so a read error is possible. V is TRBV11-2 and J is TRBJ2-2; 11 nucleotides line up with TRBD1. Per the germline V gene, CDR1 is SGHAT and CDR2 is FQNNGV. The CDR3 covers 16 residues. Written as DNA, the CDR3 is TGTGCCAGCAACGGACAGGGGGCTGCAGGGACCGGGGAGCTGTTTTTC. It specifies CASNGQGAAGTGELFF.

A note on this clonotype: The junction shows a germline mismatch at one end, possibly a read error. J is TRBJ2-2 and V is TRBV12-3 or TRBV12-4; 13 nucleotides match TRBD2. There are 15 residues in the CDR3. The CDR3 DNA sequence: TGTGCCAGCAACATACTAGCGGGAGGGACCGGGGAGCTGTTTTTC. Residues: CASNILAGGTGELFF.

This clonotype was seen many times. The chain is built from TRBV5-5 and TRBJ2-7; D call uncertain. V lost 2 bases to trimming and J lost 6 bases, with 12 bases between them. This CDR3 is 13 amino acids long. The germline CDR1 and CDR2 sequences are SGHKS and YYEKEE (reference sequence). The CDR3 DNA reads TGTGCCAGCAGCTTCTCCGGCTCGGGCGAGCAGTACTTC. Its translation: CASSFSGSGEQYF.

The V call is TRBV4-1, the J call TRBJ2-7, with a weak D call TRBD1 (5 bases). Trimming stripped 2 bases from V and 6 bases from J, with 17 bases between. This CDR3 is built from 15 residues. Germline V gene sequence: CDR1 MGHRA, CDR2 YSYEKL. This CDR3 reads CASSQQSGHGCEQYF. The CDR3 nucleotides read TGCGCCAGCAGCCAACAGTCTGGACATGGGTGCGAGCAGTACTTC.

As concerns this clonotype: Just one base apart from a much larger clone, this may be a read error. V is TRBV6-5 and J is TRBJ1-2, with D perhaps TRBD1 (5 bases). The CDR3 runs 12 residues. Germline CDR1 is MNHEY and CDR2 is SVGAGI. This CDR3 reads CARSYSGTSYTF. CDR3 DNA: TGTGCCCGCAGTTACTCAGGGACGAGCTACACCTTC.

Comments on this clonotype: The conserved phenylalanine or tryptophan normally closing the CDR3 is absent here, so this likely arose from a read error. This rearrangement joins TRBV11-3 to TRBJ1-6; D is undetermined. V was pared by 4 bases and J by 8 bases, with 12 bases between. The CDR3 totals 14 residues. CDR1 SGHNT and CDR2 YENEEA come from the germline V gene. CDR3 DNA sequence: TGTGCCAGCAGCTCGTTCGGGTCGGATTCACCCCTCCACTCT. This gives the protein CASSSFGSDSPLHS.

Notes on this clonotype: The junction and the germline gene differ at one end; a read error may be behind it. The V call is TRBV7-9, the J call TRBJ2-3, with 9 bases identical to TRBD2. CDR1 and CDR2 (germline): SEHNR, FQNEAQ (reference sequence). CDR3 length: 18 residues. The CDR3 region is CASRNREELAGASDTKYF. In DNA form, the CDR3 reads TGTGCCAGCAGAAACCGGGAAGAGTTAGCGGGAGCTTCAGATACGAAGTATTTT.

V usage is TRBV11-3 and J usage is TRBJ2-5; 10 nucleotides match TRBD2. The CDR3 has 15 amino acids. Germline CDR1 and CDR2: SGHNT and YENEEA. After removal of 4 bases from V and 9 bases from J, the junction contained 11 bases not matched to a gene. Here the CDR3 reads CASSSEAGGQEAQYF. As DNA, the CDR3 is TGTGCCAGCAGCTCAGAAGCGGGAGGGCAGGAGGCCCAGTACTTC.

About this clonotype: The junction departs from germline at one end; a sequencing error may be responsible. The rearrangement uses TRBV20-1 and TRBJ2-3; no reliable D call. Germline assignment: CDR1 DFQATT and CDR2 SNEGSKA (reference sequence). This CDR3 contains 14 residues. CDR3 in DNA: TGTAGTGCCACATCTCCCACGGGCGCAGATACGCAGTATTTT. This encodes CSATSPTGADTQYF.

With respect to this clonotype: A much more abundant neighbour one base away suggests this may be a read error. J is TRBJ2-1 and V is TRBV11-2; D may be TRBD2 (6 bases). Trimming took off 4 bases at V and 8 bases at J, with 21 bases between the two ends. CDR1 is SGHAT and CDR2 is FQNNGV in the germline V gene. This CDR3 has 16 residues. The CDR3 DNA follows: TGTGCCAGCAGCTCGGGCATGGATTGGGGGGAAGATGAGCAGTTCTTC. Protein sequence: CASSSGMDWGEDEQFF. Complete variable domain (other parts from reference TRBV11-2 and TRBJ2-1): EAGVAQSPRYKIIEKRQSVAFWCNPISGHATLYWYQQILGQGPKLLIQFQNNGVVDDSQLPKDRFSAERLKGVDSTLKIQPAKLEDSAVYLCASSSGMDWGEDEQFFGPGTRLTVL.